The entry below gives a single T cell receptor beta chain sequence along with its context. No antigen is known for it. Evenly divided among several immunoSEQ plates was the genomic DNA of each subset. The method was immunoSEQ multiplex PCR; TCRdb's version includes in-frame clones alone and lacks a portion of them. The repertoire holds some 2.4 million clones, with approximately 93% as singletons. The data belong to a study of shared clonotypes between healthy human individuals. Findings of the study overall: For naive CD4 cells, 4% to 6% of clonotypes were shared across a handful of donors. Tissues were not sampled, only blood, and their repertoires likely differ.

Splitting of CD4+ cells produced CD45RA+ naive and CD45RA-negative memory subsets. V was pared by 6 bases and J by 4 bases, with 17 bases between. Per the germline V gene, CDR1 is SGHVS and CDR2 is FQNEAQ. The CDR3 runs to 15 residues. This chain uses TRBV7-8 with TRBJ2-3; a weak D match, TRBD1 (5 bases). The receptor's source is a man between 18 and 29 years old in good health. Some clones in this sample may be carry-over from other donors' samples. The sample taken for sequencing was naive CD4+ T cells from PBMCs. As for subset: CD45RA+ positively selected. The CDR3 DNA reads TGTGCCAGCAGTGACAGACAGACGGGTGCAGATACGCAGTATTTT. It encodes CASSDRQTGADTQYF.